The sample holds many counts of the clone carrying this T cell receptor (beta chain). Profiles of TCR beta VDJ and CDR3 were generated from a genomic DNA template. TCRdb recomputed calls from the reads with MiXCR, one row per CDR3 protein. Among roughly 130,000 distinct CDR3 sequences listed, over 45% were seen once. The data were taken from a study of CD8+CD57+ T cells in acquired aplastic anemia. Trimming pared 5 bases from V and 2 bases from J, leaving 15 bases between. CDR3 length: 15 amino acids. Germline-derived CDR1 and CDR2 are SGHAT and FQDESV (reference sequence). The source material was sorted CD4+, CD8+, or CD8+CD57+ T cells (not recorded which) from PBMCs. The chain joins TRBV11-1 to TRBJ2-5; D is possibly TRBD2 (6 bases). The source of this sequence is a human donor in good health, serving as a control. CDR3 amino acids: CASSPGGKRQETQYF. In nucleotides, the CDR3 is TGTGCCAGCAGCCCCGGGGGAAAAAGACAAGAGACCCAGTACTTC.